This T cell receptor beta chain was profiled in a study of blood T cell repertoires in COVID-19. Turning to the study itself: The United States, Italy and Spain were the sources of the acute and convalescent COVID-19 samples. PBMCs, B-cell-depleted T cells, or T cells were the source of the cDNA or gDNA that made up the material.

V gave up 0 bases and J gave up 3 bases; unmatched junction bases: 5. Germline V lookup: CDR1 SGDLS, CDR2 YYNGEE. The CDR3 has 15 amino acids. Source study methods: Reference gene primer amplification yielded estimated nucleated cell counts. TCRdb's table, derived via immunoSEQ multiplex PCR, lists solely in-frame clones and lacks some. V, J and clone size derive from that table, while D and trimming were established from the DNA sequence. Here the sample spans around 180,000 clones, less than 90% being singletons. This clone came up once. The chain uses TRBV9 and TRBJ2-7, with 8 nucleotides matching TRBD2. The TCR sequence derives from a man aged 70 or older with active or convalescent COVID-19. Sequencing input: peripheral blood. CDR3 in amino acids: CASSVAREGLYEQYF. The DNA for the CDR3 is TGTGCCAGCAGCGTAGCTCGGGAGGGCCTCTACGAGCAGTACTTC.